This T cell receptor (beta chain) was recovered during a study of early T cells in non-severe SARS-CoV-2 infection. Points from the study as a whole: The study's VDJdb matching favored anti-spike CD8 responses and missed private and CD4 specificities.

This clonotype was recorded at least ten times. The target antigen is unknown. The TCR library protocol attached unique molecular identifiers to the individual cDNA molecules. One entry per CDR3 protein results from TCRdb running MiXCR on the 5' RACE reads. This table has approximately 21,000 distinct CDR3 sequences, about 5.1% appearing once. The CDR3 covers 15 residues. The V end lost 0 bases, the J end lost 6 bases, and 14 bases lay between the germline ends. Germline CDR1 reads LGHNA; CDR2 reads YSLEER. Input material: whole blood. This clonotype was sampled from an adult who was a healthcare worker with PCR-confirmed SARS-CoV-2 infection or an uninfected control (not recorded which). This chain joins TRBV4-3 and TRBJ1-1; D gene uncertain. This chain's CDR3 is CASSQDGWAGAEAFF. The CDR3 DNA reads TGCGCCAGCAGCCAAGATGGATGGGCGGGCGCTGAAGCTTTCTTT.